This TCR beta chain was identified during a study of blood T cell repertoires in COVID-19. About the study: The samples span acute and convalescent COVID-19 from the United States, Italy and Spain. T cells, B-cell-depleted T cells, or PBMCs provided the cDNA or gDNA that served as material.

This CDR3 has 14 amino acids. Germline CDR1 and CDR2: SGDLS and YYNGEE. V gave up 3 bases and J gave up 8 bases, with 14 bases separating them. This clone has a single count. Using immunoSEQ multiplex PCR, the repertoire was profiled, and TCRdb retains in-frame clones only, with some absent. Of 150,000 to 200,000 clones detected, around 90% appear once; the ten largest clones hold nearly 0.55%. The chain links TRBV9 to TRBJ1-4; D might be TRBD1 (5 bases). Sequencing was done on a sample of peripheral blood. This clonotype was sampled from a man aged 50 to 60 with acute or convalescent COVID-19. This chain's CDR3 is CASSAGGRGEKLFF. DNA of the CDR3: TGTGCCAGCAGCGCCGGAGGGAGGGGAGAAAAACTGTTTTTT.